Given below is one T cell receptor beta chain in context. Which antigen it targets is not known. No much larger clonotype is one base removed from it; base qualities were not supplied. CDR1 and CDR2, per the germline V gene, are SGHRS and YFSETQ. Trimming takes 0 bases from V and 10 bases from J, and the germline ends sit 20 bases apart. The CDR3, cysteine through phenylalanine, is 16 amino acids long. Solely the CDR3 DNA is kept, with 48 bases framed from the first base. These data come from a study of cytomegalovirus exposure and HLA in healthy donors listed by TCRdb under 2017. In the study overall: An earlier analysis of 587 of the donors reported approximately 300 Gb of sequence data and around 120 million unique TCR beta sequences obtained from about 170 million T cells. Roughly 300 gigabases of sequencing data and around 90 million unique TCR sequences made up an early release that covered several hundred HLA-typed donors. Among the roughly 400 genotyped donors, about 85% belonged to the genetic ancestry cluster associated with self-reported Caucasian donors. The study aimed to test whether signatures of past pathogen exposure could be identified by cataloging public T cell receptors. Using immunosequencing, the study profiled T cell repertoires from about 650 subjects and related those repertoires to cytomegalovirus serostatus. Besides the first cohort of 666 subjects, a separate validation cohort made up of around 120 different subjects was used. High-throughput TCR immunosequencing, statistical association of individual TCRs with disease status, and machine learning were combined to predict cytomegalovirus infection status. A later analysis re-analyzed previously published TCR beta repertoires from about 730 donors and added high-resolution HLA genotyping to study TCR occurrence patterns. The later analysis used no new phenotypic data to find candidate immune exposures, relying instead on TCR beta sequences and their occurrence across donors. To decide whether each TCR beta V gene segment behaved as functional or pseudogenic, an earlier analysis of some 600 of the donors relied on high-throughput TCR beta sequencing. Donor age, sex, ethnicity and CMV serostatus were compiled alongside the repertoire data. In a later genetic analysis, genome-wide SNP genotypes for about 55% of the roughly 670 donors were used, and that subset was treated as a discovery cohort. All discovery cohort repertoires had been generated using a single sequencing platform. Both class I and class II loci were covered by HLA typing, at four-digit resolution. The number of donors typed differed by locus, with roughly 629-640 for A, B, C, DRB1 and DQB1, more than 500 for DQA1, 606 for DPA1, and some 450 for DPB1. Roughly five DR-DQ haplotypes were treated as single units for association and clustering because of strong linkage in the cohort. Among around 400 genotyped donors of the cohort, an average of about 220,000 unique TCR beta nucleotide sequences was sequenced per donor, of which 15% to 20% were non-productive.

Preparation of the library involved the immunoSEQ multiplex PCR assay. A mixture of 60 forward primers for TCR Vbeta segments and 13 reverse primers for TCR Jbeta segments was used in the multiplex PCR. The CDR3 region of rearranged TCR beta genes was amplified from genomic DNA by a multiplex PCR assay. Amplified TCR beta libraries were sequenced as 87-base-pair reads on the Illumina HiSeq System. In the authors' own workflow: In a later analysis, tens of millions of unique TCR beta chains were counted across the approximately 670 repertoires, and roughly 11 million of these chains were shared by at least two donors. To remove PCR and sequencing errors, raw reads were error-corrected and collapsed into unique sequences using a nearest-neighbor algorithm that merged closely related sequences. Alignment of CDR3 sequences to IMGT reference sequences was used to assign V, D and J gene segments. Each retained sequence needed at least a six-nucleotide match to both a V gene segment and a J gene segment. A rearrangement counted as productive if the CDR3 had no stop codons and remained in frame with V and J, and every other rearrangement counted as non-productive. CDR3 was defined by IMGT convention, running from the second conserved V-encoded cysteine to the conserved J-encoded phenylalanine. The earlier analysis of about 610 of the donors excluded sequences that lacked an unambiguous match to a single V gene segment. In an earlier analysis of approximately 610 of the donors, V segments were called functional above 56.7% productive rearrangements and were called segregating when the between-donor standard deviation exceeded 5%. A statistical classification framework was built for diagnosing cytomegalovirus status from the catalog of TCR beta chain sequences. A later analysis assigned V and J genes by comparing TCR nucleotide sequences with IMGT/GENE-DB human TR gene sequences. Using the TCRdist pipeline, a later analysis assigned CDR3 sequences along with most-parsimonious VDJ recombination scenarios. In a later analysis, each TCR beta chain was defined by its CDR3 amino acid sequence together with its V-gene family, and reads lacking a unique V-gene family were excluded. To address suspected cross-contamination and a sequencing artifact, a later analysis removed a few hundred highly shared, low-generation-probability nucleotide sequences. A later analysis calculated a clonal expansion index for each public chain from normalized within-repertoire ranks of inferred template counts. A later analysis computed generation probabilities with a VDJ recombination model fitted to out-of-frame rearrangements, and checked the results against IGoR. A later analysis scored TCR-TCR, TCR-HLA and TCR-CMV co-occurrence with hypergeometric tests, applying a repertoire-size bias correction to TCR pairs. In a later analysis, false discovery rates were estimated by permuting HLA or CMV assignments 20 times. In a later analysis, co-occurring TCRs were grouped using DBSCAN, with TCRdist sequence similarity added in when clustering inside HLA-allele-positive subsets. Co-occurrence clustering excluded repertoires with fewer than 30,000 or more than 120,000 public chains, plus five with anomalous nucleotide sharing. This is the immuneACCESS table as TCRdb keeps it, with only in-frame sequences that have V and J called. A part of the clones is gone; compared with another copy, unresolved V genes explain less than half, and the rest is unexplained. That table is the source of V, J and clone size, and D and trimming were worked out from the DNA. A total of about 150,000 clones appear in this sample, about 61% of them only once. The biggest ten clones account for 2.4% of the sample.

What the study reported, not specific to this receptor: In both the original and validation cohorts, the classifier was reported to diagnose cytomegalovirus status with high specificity and sensitivity. Assigning TCR associations to individual alleles was difficult when HLA alleles, especially DR and DQ, strongly co-occurred. This cohort had only TCR beta chains sequenced, and the lack of alpha or paired-chain data limited which features could be detected. According to a later analysis, parvovirus B19, influenza, CMV and Epstein-Barr virus appeared linked to several top co-occurrence clusters. A later analysis associated 17,000 or so TCR beta sequences with specific HLA alleles at a false discovery rate of 0.05. A later genetic analysis reported fewer N-insertions in productive TCRs among donors in an Asian-associated ancestry cluster than the roughly 620-donor mean. An association between a missense DCLRE1C variant and V-gene and J-gene trimming of TCR beta chains was found in a later genetic analysis and replicated in an independent cohort. Roughly uniform sequencing depth across donors was assumed in presence/absence analyses, although this assumption may not hold. The study gave a list of more than 150 TCR beta chains associated with cytomegalovirus. The authors suggested that the approach could potentially be extended to other disease states and immunological phenotypes. A later analysis found that most CMV-associated TCR beta chains appeared HLA-restricted, with HLA associations seemingly driven largely by CMV exposure. Three of the identified cytomegalovirus-associated TCR beta chains were confirmed in vitro to be specific for cytomegalovirus antigens. The earlier analysis of nearly 600 of the donors excluded seventeen rarely observed V segments, including chromosome 9 orphons, because counts were too low. Some IMGT-functional V segments, including TRBV6-2 and TRBV6-3, could not be distinguished by the 87-base-pair reads and were therefore excluded. In a later analysis, the rate of TCR association differed among HLA loci, with DRB1 alleles having the most associated TCRs and HLA-C alleles having the fewest. The sequencing pipeline was judged likely to have produced a cluster of highly shared sequence variants as a technical artifact. Immune exposure information for the cohort was limited to CMV serostatus. Linkage disequilibrium might explain the correlated functional status among segregating V segments, but an unknown experimental factor could not be ruled out. In a later analysis, HLA-associated TCR beta chains were found to be more clonally expanded and to have lower generation probabilities than equally common non-associated chains. Most TCR sequences were seen in very few donors, while some public TCRs were found in many individuals. In an earlier analysis of more than 500 of the donors, most TCR beta V segments appeared in productive rearrangements about 87% or about 30% of the time, broadly matching IMGT annotations. Because some donors lacked HLA typing at each locus, the association tests relied only on the typed subset. A further reported finding was that TCR beta sequences accurately predicted the HLA-A and HLA-B alleles for most subjects in the first cohort.

The cohort consisted of 600 to 750 healthy bone marrow donors. Cohort members were all nominally healthy when sampled, although unrecorded immune exposures were likely present. The donor was CMV seronegative and was included in the group of about 350 seronegative cohort members. Every donor gave a peripheral blood sample, and the peripheral blood mononuclear cells from that sample were used for TCR beta sequencing. The Qiagen DNeasy Blood Extraction Kit was used to extract genomic DNA from the blood cell samples. The receptor chain draws on TRBV5-1 and TRBJ2-1; the D region possibly corresponds to TRBD1 (5 bases align). Sequenced material: PBMCs. This clonotype originated in a woman between 40 and 50 years old in good health and CMV-seronegative. This receptor carries the CDR3 CASSLATVAPGREQFF. The DNA reads TGCGCCAGCAGCTTGGCGACAGTCGCCCCGGGCAGGGAGCAGTTCTTC.